This T cell receptor beta chain was obtained from a study of blood T cell repertoires in COVID-19 (dated by TCRdb to between 2020 and 2021). Looking at the study overall: The collaborator samples originated in the United States, Italy and Spain and spanned the acute and convalescent phases of COVID-19. The prospective study material was composed of cDNA or gDNA derived from T cells, B-cell-depleted T cells, or PBMCs. Deeply sampled blood TCRbeta repertoires from subjects exposed to, actively infected with, or recovered from COVID-19 were included in the dataset. The repertoires were released in a freely available public database meant as a resource for research on the immune response to SARS-CoV-2. The samples were drawn from two sources: the first 160 participants of the ongoing ImmuneRACE study, and 950 to 1,500 subjects contributed by 6 global collaborators. Nearly every sample came with metadata listing a de-identified subject ID, COVID-19 status, age in years and sex. Where available, HLA class I and class II types were obtained from metadata supplied by the sample provider rather than from assay-based typing. Study-wide conclusions, independent of this receptor: How much clinical and demographic metadata was included differed by source and by participant, and the metadata was provided uncurated.

TCRbeta CDR3 regions were amplified from genomic DNA by means of the immunoSEQ Assay, a bias-controlled multiplex PCR. Regarding the original processing steps: The number of nucleated cells in each sample was estimated from the amplification of reference gene primers within the assay. To quantify the absolute abundance of each unique TCRbeta CDR3 rearrangement, sequence reads were collapsed and filtered. For each sample, productive Simpson clonality was calculated by taking the square root of Simpson's diversity index across productive rearrangements. In TCRdb, the immuneACCESS table is reduced to in-frame sequences with V and J assigned. These tables do not hold every clone; where another copy was compared, an unresolved V gene accounts for under half, and the others remain unexplained. Clone size and V and J calls were adopted from that table, with D and trimming inferred from the DNA. The sample yields a few hundred thousand clones; about 85% were counted once. The ten most abundant clones make up roughly a sixth of the sample.

Concerning this clone: Its antigen remains unidentified. Base qualities are not recorded, but no much larger clone differs from it by a single base.

Trimming at the junction amounts to 2 bases on V and 6 bases on J, and the germline ends lie 11 bases apart. Spanning cysteine to phenylalanine, the CDR3 consists of 13 amino acids. CDR3 DNA is the only sequence kept; it has 39 bases, read in frame from the first base. For CDR1 and CDR2, the germline V gene lists MNHEY and SVGAGI. Participants in the prospective study were aged roughly 18 to 100 years, lived in about two dozen United States geographic areas, and enrolled through a virtual design. In the prospective study, participants were assigned to cohorts based on the clinical history participants reported in a screening survey and a study questionnaire. ImmuneRACE Cohort 3 recovered participants were defined by two consecutive negative NP/OP PCR tests, healthcare professional clearance, or symptom resolution. Mobile phlebotomists in the prospective study collected whole blood, serum and a nasopharyngeal or oropharyngeal swab from every participant. Prospective study participants could optionally give additional blood draws and questionnaires over a 2-month period. Blood samples from the prospective study were shipped frozen or at room temperature prior to DNA extraction.

The TCR originated in a man aged 35-49 years who had recovered from COVID-19. Specimen: PBMCs or T cells enriched from blood (not recorded which). The sequence is built from TRBV6-5 and TRBJ2-7, and perhaps TRBD2 as D gene, on 5 matching bases. The CDR3 sequence is CASSYPFGSEQYF. The DNA sequence is as follows: TGTGCCAGCAGTTACCCTTTTGGGAGCGAGCAGTACTTC.